The 10 T cell receptor beta chains below come from one sample, sequenced in a study of blood T cell repertoires in COVID-19. Assay: immunoSEQ multiplex PCR; the TCRdb copy retains only in-frame clones and omits some. The sample yields tens of thousands of clones, approximately 79% seen once. Material for sequencing was peripheral blood. All receptors come from a man aged 65 to 85 with active or convalescent COVID-19.

This rearrangement joins TRBV7-2 to TRBJ2-2, with 10 bases that match TRBD2. The V gene's germline CDR1 is SGHTA and CDR2 FQGNSA. J gave up 6 bases and V 1 base, and 8 bases lay outside the gene matches. The CDR3 is made up of 17 amino acids. The CDR3, as DNA: TGTGCCAGCAGCTTAGAGCAGCAGCGGGGGGGCCCCGGGGAGCTGTTTTTT. Amino acid sequence: CASSLEQQRGGPGELFF.

This chain's CDR3 is CASRGVAGVLETQYF. In DNA form, the CDR3 reads TGTGCCAGCAGGGGGGTAGCGGGGGTCTTGGAGACCCAGTACTTC. This rearrangement joins TRBV2 to TRBJ2-5; TRBD2 agrees at 9 bases. There are 15 residues in the CDR3. Unmatched junction bases numbered 10, after V lost 6 bases and J lost 5 bases. Germline assignment: CDR1 SNHLY and CDR2 FYNNEI.

This chain links TRBV29-1 with TRBJ2-1; perhaps TRBD1 as D (5 bases). CDR3 length: 13 residues. CDR1 is SQVTM and CDR2 is ANQGSEA in the germline V gene. Trimming stripped 4 bases from V and 7 bases from J, with 14 bases between. In DNA, the CDR3 is TGCAGCGTTGTGGGGCAGTTGGGTAATGAGCAGTTCTTC. As protein: CSVVGQLGNEQFF.

This clone was detected only a few times. This chain uses TRBV13 with TRBJ1-6; possible D gene TRBD1, 6 bases. V was clipped by 3 bases and J by 9 bases, with 15 bases between them. The CDR3 has 15 amino acids. CDR1 and CDR2 (germline): PRHDT, FYEKMQ (reference sequence). CDR3 region: CASSFDNRASSPLHF. CDR3 coding DNA: TGTGCCAGCAGCTTTGATAACAGGGCATCTTCACCCCTCCACTTT.

The rearrangement links TRBV27 to TRBJ1-3, with a tentative D call TRBD1 (6 bases). The V end lost 3 bases, the J end lost 0 bases, and 9 bases lay between the germline ends. The germline gives CDR1 MNHEY, CDR2 SMNVEV (reference sequence). The CDR3 spans 15 residues. DNA of the CDR3: TGTGCCAGCAGTTTGACAGGTTTCTCTGGAAACACCATATATTTT. Encoded protein: CASSLTGFSGNTIYF.

This chain joins TRBV28 and TRBJ2-5, with 8 bases identical to TRBD2. The ends lost 5 bases at V and 3 bases at J; junction bases unmatched: 5. CDR3 length: 14 residues. Looked up from germline, CDR1 is MDHEN and CDR2 is SYDVKM. CDR3 amino acids: CASSLGGGKETQYF. CDR3 in DNA: TGTGCCAGCAGTCTCGGGGGGGGGAAAGAGACCCAGTACTTC.

The J gene is TRBJ2-1, the V gene TRBV6-5, with 8 bases fitting TRBD1. Unmatched junction bases numbered 1, after V lost 2 bases and J lost 1 base. The CDR3 contains 15 residues. Germline assignment: CDR1 MNHEY and CDR2 SVGAGI. The DNA of the CDR3 is TGTGCCAGCAGTTACGGACAGGGTTCCTACAATGAGCAGTTCTTC. It yields the protein CASSYGQGSYNEQFF.

This rearrangement joins TRBV29-1 to TRBJ2-5, with D possibly matching TRBD2 (5 bases). Germline V lookup: CDR1 SQVTM, CDR2 ANQGSEA. The V gene lost 8 bases and the J gene lost 4 bases, with 23 bases spanning the gap. The CDR3 is made up of 15 amino acids. Here the CDR3 reads CSYFDRAEGGETQYF. CDR3 sequence (DNA): TGCAGCTACTTCGACCGGGCCGAAGGAGGAGAGACCCAGTACTTC.

The chain uses TRBV6-1 and TRBJ1-5, with 10 bases identical to TRBD1. This CDR3 contains 16 residues. From germline, CDR1 is MNHNS and CDR2 SASEGT. The V segment lost 4 bases and the J segment 5 bases; nucleotides outside the gene matches: 8. CDR3 DNA: TGTGCCAGCAGTGGGGGGACAGGGGCAGGGTATCAGCCCCAGCATTTT. Translated: CASSGGTGAGYQPQHF.

In this sample, this clone turned up a few times. The sample contains more than one DNA sequence encoding this CDR3. The chain joins TRBV29-1 to TRBJ1-4, with 8 bases fitting TRBD1. The germline V gene encodes CDR1 SQVTM and CDR2 ANQGSEA. The CDR3 has 13 amino acids. The J segment lost 7 bases and the V segment lost 4 bases, leaving 5 bases of the junction unmatched. The CDR3 is CSVGQGKGEKLFF. The CDR3 bases are TGCAGCGTTGGACAGGGGAAAGGTGAAAAACTGTTTTTT.